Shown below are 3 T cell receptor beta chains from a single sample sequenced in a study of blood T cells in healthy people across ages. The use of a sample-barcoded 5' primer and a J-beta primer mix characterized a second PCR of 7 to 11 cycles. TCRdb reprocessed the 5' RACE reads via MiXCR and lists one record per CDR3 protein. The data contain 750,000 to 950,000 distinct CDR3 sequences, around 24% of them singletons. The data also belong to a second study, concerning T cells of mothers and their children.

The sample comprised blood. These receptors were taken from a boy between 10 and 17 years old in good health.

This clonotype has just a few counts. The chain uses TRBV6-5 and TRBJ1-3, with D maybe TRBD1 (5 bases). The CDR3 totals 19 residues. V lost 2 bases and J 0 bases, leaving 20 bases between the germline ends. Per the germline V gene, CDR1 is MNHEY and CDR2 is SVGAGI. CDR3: CASSYGPHPTDRSGNTIYF. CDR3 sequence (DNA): TGTGCCAGCAGTTACGGGCCCCATCCGACAGACCGCTCTGGAAACACCATATATTTT.

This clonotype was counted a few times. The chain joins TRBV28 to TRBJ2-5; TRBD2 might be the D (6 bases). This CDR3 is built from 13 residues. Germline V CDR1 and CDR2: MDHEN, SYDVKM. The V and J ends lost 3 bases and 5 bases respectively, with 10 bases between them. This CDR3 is CASSLIGGETQYF. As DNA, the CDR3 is TGTGCCAGCAGTTTGATTGGGGGGGAGACCCAGTACTTC. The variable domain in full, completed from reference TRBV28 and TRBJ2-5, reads DVKVTQSSRYLVKRTGEKVFLECVQDMDHENMFWYRQDPGLGLRLIYFSYDVKMKEKGDIPEGYSVSREKKERFSLILESASTNQTSMYLCASSLIGGETQYFGPGTRLLVL.

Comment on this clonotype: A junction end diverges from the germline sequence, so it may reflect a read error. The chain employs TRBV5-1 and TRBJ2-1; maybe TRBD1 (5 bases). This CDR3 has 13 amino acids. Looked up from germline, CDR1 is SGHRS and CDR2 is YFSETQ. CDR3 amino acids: CASNLDNYNEQFF. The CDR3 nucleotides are TGCGCCAGCAACTTGGACAATTACAATGAGCAGTTCTTC.